This T cell receptor beta chain was sequenced for a study of blood T cell repertoires in COVID-19. Study overall: The origin of the acute and convalescent COVID-19 samples was the United States, Italy and Spain. Sample material is recorded as cDNA or gDNA derived from T cells, B-cell-depleted T cells, or PBMCs.

Adults between about 18 and 95 years of age took part from 24 US areas. Germline assignment: CDR1 SNHLY and CDR2 FYNNEI. The CDR3 is made up of 15 amino acids. V lost 6 bases and J 0 bases, leaving 13 bases between the germline ends. Per the original methods: Nucleated cell counts were estimated from reference gene primer amplification. Data came from immunoSEQ multiplex PCR; TCRdb stores just in-frame clones and leaves some out. V, J and clone size were drawn from that table, and D and trimming were deduced from the DNA. The data show approximately 210,000 clones, 87% seen once. The sequence was collected from a woman in her twenties or thirties who had recovered from COVID-19. Sequencing was performed on PBMCs or T cells enriched from blood (not recorded which). The chain employs TRBV2 and TRBJ2-3, with D maybe TRBD2 (5 bases). CDR3 sequence reads: CASSKTGISTDTQYF. Written as DNA, the CDR3 is TGTGCCAGCAGCAAAACCGGGATTAGCACAGATACGCAGTATTTT.